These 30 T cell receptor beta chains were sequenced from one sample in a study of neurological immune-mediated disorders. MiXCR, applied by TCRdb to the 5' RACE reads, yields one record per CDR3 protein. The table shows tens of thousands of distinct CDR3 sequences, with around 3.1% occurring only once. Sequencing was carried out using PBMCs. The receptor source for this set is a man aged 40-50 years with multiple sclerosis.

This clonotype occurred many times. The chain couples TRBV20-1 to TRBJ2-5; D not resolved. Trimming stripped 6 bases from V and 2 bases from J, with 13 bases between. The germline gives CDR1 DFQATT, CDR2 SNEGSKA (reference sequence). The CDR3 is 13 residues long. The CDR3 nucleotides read TGCAGTGCCGGACCATCTGGACAAGAGACCCAGTACTTC. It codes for CSAGPSGQETQYF.

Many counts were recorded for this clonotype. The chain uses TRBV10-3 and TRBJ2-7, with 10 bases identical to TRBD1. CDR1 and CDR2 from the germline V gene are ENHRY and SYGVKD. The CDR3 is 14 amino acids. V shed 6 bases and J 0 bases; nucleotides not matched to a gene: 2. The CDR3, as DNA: TGTGCCATCAGGGACAGGGGGAGCTCCTACGAGCAGTACTTC. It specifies CAIRDRGSSYEQYF.

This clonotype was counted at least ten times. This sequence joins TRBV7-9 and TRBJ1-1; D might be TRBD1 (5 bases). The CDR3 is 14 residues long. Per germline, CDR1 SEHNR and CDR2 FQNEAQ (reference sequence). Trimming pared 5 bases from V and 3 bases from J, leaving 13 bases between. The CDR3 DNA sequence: TGTGCCAGCAGCCACGGACGGGGGGACACTGAAGCTTTCTTT. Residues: CASSHGRGDTEAFF.

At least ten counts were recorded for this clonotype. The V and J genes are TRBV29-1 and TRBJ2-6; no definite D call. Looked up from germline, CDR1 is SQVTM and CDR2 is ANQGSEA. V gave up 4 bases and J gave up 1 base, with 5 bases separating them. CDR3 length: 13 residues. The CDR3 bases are TGCAGCGTTGCTGAATCTGGGGCCAACGTCCTGACTTTC. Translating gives CSVAESGANVLTF.

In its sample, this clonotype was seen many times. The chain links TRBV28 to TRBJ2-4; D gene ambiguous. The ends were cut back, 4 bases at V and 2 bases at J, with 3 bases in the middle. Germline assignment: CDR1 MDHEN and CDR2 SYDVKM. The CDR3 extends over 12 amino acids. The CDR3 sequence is CASSWTKNIQYF. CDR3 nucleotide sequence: TGTGCCAGCAGTTGGACCAAAAACATTCAGTACTTC.

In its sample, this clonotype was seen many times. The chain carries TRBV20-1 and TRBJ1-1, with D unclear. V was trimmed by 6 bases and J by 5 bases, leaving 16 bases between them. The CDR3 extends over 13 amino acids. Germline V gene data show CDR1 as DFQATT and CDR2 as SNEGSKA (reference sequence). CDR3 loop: CSARESGDTEAFF. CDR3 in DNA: TGCAGTGCAAGGGAATCGGGAGATACTGAAGCTTTCTTT.

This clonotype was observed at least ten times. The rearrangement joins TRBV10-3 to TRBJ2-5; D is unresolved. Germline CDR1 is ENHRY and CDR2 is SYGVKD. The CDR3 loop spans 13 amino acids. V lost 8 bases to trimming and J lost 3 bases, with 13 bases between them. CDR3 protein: CAIGLTPEETQYF. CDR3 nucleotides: TGTGCCATCGGTTTGACTCCGGAAGAGACCCAGTACTTC.

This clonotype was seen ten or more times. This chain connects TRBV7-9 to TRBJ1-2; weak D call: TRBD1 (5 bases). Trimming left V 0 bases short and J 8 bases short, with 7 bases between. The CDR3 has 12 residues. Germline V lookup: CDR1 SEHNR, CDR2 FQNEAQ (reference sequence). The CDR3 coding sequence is TGTGCCAGCAGCTTAGCGGGGGTCGGCTACACCTTC. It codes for CASSLAGVGYTF.

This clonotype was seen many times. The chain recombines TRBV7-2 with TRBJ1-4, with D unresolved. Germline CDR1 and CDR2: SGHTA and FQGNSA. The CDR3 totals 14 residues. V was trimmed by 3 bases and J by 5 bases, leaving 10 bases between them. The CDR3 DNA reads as TGTGCCAGCAGCTTTAGCGTCAAGAATGAAAAACTGTTTTTT. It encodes CASSFSVKNEKLFF.

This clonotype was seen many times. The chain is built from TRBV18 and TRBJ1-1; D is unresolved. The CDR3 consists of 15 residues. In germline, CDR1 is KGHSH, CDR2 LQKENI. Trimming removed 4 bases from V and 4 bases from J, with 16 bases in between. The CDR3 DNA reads TGTGCCAGCTCACTTTCTCAGGTATTGGGCACTGAAGCTTTCTTT. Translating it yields CASSLSQVLGTEAFF.

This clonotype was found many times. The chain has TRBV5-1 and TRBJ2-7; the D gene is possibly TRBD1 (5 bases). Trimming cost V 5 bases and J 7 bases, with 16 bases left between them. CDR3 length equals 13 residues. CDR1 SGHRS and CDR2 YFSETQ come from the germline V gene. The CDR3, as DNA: TGCGCCAGCAGAGGTGGGGCAGGGTATGAGCAGTACTTC. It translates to CASRGGAGYEQYF.

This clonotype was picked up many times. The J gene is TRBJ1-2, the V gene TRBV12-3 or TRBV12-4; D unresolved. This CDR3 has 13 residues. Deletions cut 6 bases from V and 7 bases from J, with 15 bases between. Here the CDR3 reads CASRPNPGSGYTF. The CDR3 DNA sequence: TGTGCCAGCAGACCTAACCCGGGTTCTGGCTACACCTTC.

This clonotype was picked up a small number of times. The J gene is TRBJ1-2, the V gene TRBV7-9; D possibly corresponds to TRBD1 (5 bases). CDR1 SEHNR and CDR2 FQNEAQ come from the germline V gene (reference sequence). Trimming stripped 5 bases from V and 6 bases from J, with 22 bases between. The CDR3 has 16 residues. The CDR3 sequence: CASSPRVGERVDGYTF. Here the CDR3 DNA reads TGTGCCAGCAGCCCACGGGTAGGGGAGCGGGTTGATGGCTACACCTTC. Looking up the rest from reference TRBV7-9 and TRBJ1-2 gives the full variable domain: DTGVSQNPRHKITKRGQNVTFRCDPISEHNRLYWYRQTLGQGPEFLTYFQNEAQLEKSRLLSDRFSAERPKGSFSTLEIQRTEQGDSAMYLCASSPRVGERVDGYTFGSGTRLTVV.

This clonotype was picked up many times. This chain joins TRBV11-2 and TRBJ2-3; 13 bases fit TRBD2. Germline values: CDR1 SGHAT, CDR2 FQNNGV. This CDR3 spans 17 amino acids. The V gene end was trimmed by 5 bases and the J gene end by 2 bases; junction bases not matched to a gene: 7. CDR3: CASSPRLAGGDTDTQYF. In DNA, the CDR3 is TGTGCCAGCAGCCCACGACTAGCGGGGGGAGACACAGATACGCAGTATTTT.

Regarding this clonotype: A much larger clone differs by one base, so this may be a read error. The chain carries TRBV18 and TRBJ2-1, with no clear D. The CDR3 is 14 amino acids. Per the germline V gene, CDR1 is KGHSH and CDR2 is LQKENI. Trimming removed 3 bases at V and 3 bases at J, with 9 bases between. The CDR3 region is CASSPLEYYNEQFF. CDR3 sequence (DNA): TGTGCCAGCTCACCCCTAGAATACTACAATGAGCAGTTCTTC.

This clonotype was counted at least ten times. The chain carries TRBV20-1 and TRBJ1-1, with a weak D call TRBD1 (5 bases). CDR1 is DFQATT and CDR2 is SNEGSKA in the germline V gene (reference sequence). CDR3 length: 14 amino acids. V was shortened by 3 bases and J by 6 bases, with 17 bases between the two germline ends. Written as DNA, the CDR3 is TGCAGTGCTAGTGGGGCGAGAAGGTCTTCTGAAGCTTTCTTT. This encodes CSASGARRSSEAFF.

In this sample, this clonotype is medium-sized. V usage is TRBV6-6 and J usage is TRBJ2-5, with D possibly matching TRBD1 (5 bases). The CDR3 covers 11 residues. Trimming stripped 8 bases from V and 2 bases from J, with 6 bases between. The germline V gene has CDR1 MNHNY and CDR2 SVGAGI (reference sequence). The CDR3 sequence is CASGAQETQYF. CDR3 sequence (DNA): TGTGCCAGCGGGGCGCAAGAGACCCAGTACTTC.

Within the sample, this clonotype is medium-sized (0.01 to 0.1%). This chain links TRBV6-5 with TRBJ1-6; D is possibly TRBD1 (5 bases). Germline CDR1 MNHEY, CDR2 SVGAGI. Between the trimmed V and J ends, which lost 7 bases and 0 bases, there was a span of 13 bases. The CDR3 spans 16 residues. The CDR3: CASTSGGVSYNSPLHF. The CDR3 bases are TGTGCCAGCACCTCGGGGGGGGTCTCCTATAATTCACCCCTCCACTTT.

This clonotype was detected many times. CDR3 loop: CSATPGGGGYEQYF. The CDR3 coding sequence is TGCAGTGCTACCCCGGGGGGGGGTGGCTACGAGCAGTACTTC. The rearrangement links TRBV20-1 to TRBJ2-7, with TRBD2 matching 8 bases. The CDR3 is 14 amino acids. The germline CDR1 and CDR2 sequences are DFQATT and SNEGSKA (reference sequence). V shed 4 bases, J shed 3 bases, and the junction held 8 bases outside the gene matches.

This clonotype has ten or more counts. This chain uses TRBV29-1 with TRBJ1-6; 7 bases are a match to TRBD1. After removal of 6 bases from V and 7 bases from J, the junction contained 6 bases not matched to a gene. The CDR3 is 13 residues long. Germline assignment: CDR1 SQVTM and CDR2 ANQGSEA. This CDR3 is CSVRDRGNSPLHF. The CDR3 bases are TGCAGCGTCCGGGACAGAGGCAATTCACCCCTCCACTTT.

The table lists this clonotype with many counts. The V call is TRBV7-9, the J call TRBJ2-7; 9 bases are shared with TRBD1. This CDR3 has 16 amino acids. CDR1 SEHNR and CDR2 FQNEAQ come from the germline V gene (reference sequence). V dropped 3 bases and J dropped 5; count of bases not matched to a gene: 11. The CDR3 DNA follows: TGTGCCAGCAGCTTGGGGGGACAGGGTGTTACGGACGAGCAGTACTTC. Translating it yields CASSLGGQGVTDEQYF.

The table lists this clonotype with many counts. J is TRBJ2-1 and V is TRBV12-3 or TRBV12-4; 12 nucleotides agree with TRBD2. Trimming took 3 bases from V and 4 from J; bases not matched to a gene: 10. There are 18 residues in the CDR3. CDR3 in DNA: TGTGCCAGCAGTTTCCGTCGACTAGCGGGGGCGAAATACAATGAGCAGTTCTTC. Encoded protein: CASSFRRLAGAKYNEQFF.

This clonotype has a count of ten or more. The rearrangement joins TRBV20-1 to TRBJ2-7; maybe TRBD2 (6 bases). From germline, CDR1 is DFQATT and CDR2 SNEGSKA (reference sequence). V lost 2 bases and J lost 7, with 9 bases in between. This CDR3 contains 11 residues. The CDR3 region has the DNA TGCAGTGCTAGACCCGGGGGTGAGCAGTACTTC. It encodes CSARPGGEQYF.

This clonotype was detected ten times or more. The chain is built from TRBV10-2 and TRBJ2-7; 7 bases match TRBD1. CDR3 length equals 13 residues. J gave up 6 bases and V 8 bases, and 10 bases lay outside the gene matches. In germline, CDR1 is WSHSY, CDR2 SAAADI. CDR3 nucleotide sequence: TGCGCCAGCTCCCGACAGGGCAAGGGCGAGCAGTACTTC. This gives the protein CASSRQGKGEQYF.

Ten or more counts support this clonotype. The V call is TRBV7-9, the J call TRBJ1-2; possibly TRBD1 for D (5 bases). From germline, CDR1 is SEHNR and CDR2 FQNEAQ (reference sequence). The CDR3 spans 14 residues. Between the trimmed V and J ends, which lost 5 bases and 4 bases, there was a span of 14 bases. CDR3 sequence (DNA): TGTGCCAGCAGCCTCCAGGACATTCTCTATGGCTACACCTTC. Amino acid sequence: CASSLQDILYGYTF. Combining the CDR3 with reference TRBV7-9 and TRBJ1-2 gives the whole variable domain DTGVSQNPRHKITKRGQNVTFRCDPISEHNRLYWYRQTLGQGPEFLTYFQNEAQLEKSRLLSDRFSAERPKGSFSTLEIQRTEQGDSAMYLCASSLQDILYGYTFGSGTRLTVV.

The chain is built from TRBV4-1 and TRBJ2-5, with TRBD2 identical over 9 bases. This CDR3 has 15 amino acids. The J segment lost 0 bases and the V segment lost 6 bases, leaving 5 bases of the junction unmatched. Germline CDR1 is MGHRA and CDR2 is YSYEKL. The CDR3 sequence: CASSLSGGYQETQYF. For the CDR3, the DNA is TGCGCCAGCAGTCTAAGCGGGGGGTACCAAGAGACCCAGTACTTC.

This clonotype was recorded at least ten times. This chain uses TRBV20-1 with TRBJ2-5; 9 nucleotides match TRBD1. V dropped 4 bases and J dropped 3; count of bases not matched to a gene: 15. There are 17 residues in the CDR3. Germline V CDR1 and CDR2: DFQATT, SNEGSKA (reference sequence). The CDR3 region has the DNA TGCAGTGCTACCGAGGGGAAGGACAGGGGAATGAAAGAGACCCAGTACTTC. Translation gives CSATEGKDRGMKETQYF.

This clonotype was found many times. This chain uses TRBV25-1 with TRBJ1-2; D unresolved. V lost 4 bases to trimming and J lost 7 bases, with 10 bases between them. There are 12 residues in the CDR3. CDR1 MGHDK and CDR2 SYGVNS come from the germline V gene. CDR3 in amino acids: CASSGLASGYTF. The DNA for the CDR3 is TGTGCCAGCAGTGGACTAGCTAGTGGCTACACCTTC.

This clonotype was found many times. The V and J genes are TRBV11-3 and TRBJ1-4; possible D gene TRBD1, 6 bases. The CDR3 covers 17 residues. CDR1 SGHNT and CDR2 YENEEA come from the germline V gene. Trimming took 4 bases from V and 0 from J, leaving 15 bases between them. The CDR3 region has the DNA TGTGCCAGCAGCTCGAAAACAGGGACCCCAACTAATGAAAAACTGTTTTTT. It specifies CASSSKTGTPTNEKLFF.

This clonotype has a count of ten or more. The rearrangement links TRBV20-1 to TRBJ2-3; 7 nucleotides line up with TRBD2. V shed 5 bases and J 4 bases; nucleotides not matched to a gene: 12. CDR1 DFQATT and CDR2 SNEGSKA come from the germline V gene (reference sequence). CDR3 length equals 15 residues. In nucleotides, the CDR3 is TGCAGTGCTGGGGCGCTGGGAGGGGCGGCAGATACGCAGTATTTT. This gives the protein CSAGALGGAADTQYF.